This TCR beta chain appears in the sequencing data of a study of PD-L1 blockade in urothelial cancer (TCRdb year 2017). The study in broad terms: Every patient began therapy around 2014 and was given atezolizumab 1,200 mg intravenously every 3 weeks. About 85% of the roughly 29 patients were males with bladder-origin urothelial cancer, and about 60% of the roughly 30 reported a prior smoking history. Patients had an ECOG performance status of 0 or 1 and had received between 0 and 3 prior chemotherapy regimens. Blood samples were analyzed at 3 weeks after treatment start (second dose) and at 6 weeks after treatment start. Blood samples gave median yields of about 140,000 T cells and 82,636 unique TCRs, along with a median clonality of about 0.084. The study, an exploratory multi-omic analysis, examined somatic, immune and clinical correlates of response to PD-L1 blockade with atezolizumab in urothelial cancer. Pretreatment tumor samples, along with matched peripheral blood collected serially before and after atezolizumab treatment, underwent TCR sequencing. Progression-free survival longer than 6 months counted as durable clinical benefit, and TCR features were additionally tested against both progression-free and overall survival. Whole exome sequencing and RNA sequencing of pretreatment tumors were performed alongside TCR sequencing in the same patients. Roughly ten patients achieved durable clinical benefit and approximately 20 did not. Pretreatment blood TCR-seq was available for about 28 patients, at least one posttreatment blood collection was obtained for about 25 patients, and tumor TCR-seq was available for about 25 patients.

In the germline V gene, CDR1 corresponds to SNHLY and CDR2 to FYNNEI. The CDR3 covers 14 residues, taking in both the cysteine and the phenylalanine. Left in the record is the CDR3 DNA by itself, 42 bases read in frame from the first base. Details on this clone: Which antigen it targets is not known. Compared with germline, one end of the junction differs, possibly owing to a read error.

Read against the paper, the sample's time point label means: pretreatment peripheral blood. The cohort comprised 25 to 30 patients with locally advanced or metastatic urothelial carcinoma treated at Memorial Sloan Kettering on a trial protocol. Peripheral blood mononuclear cells were collected pretreatment and during treatment, at between 1 and 8 total time points per patient. The Qiagen DNeasy Blood extraction kit was used to purify genomic DNA from total PBMCs and tumor samples. Collected pretreatment and during treatment, PBMCs were isolated and stored as previously described. Synthetic TCR analog templates were spiked into each PCR so that absolute template abundance could be estimated from read counts. The immunoSEQ assay used bias-controlled V and J gene primers to amplify TCRbeta CDR3 regions from genomic DNA. Sequencing of rearranged TCRbeta segments was done at approximately 20X coverage. The published analysis was carried out like this. Sequencing errors were corrected by clustering, and CDR3s were annotated against IMGT so that V, D and J genes could be assigned. Only productive TCRbeta rearrangements were used in downstream analyses, excluding out-of-frame or stop-codon sequences. To compute clonality, Shannon entropy was normalized by the log of the number of unique productive sequences and then subtracted from one. Clones differing between time points or between blood and tumor were identified by Fisher's exact test with Benjamini-Hochberg correction at adjusted p below 0.01. TCRdb obtained this table from immuneACCESS and retained in-frame rearrangements with V and J assigned. These tables miss some clones; where compared with another copy, unresolved V genes account for less than half of the shortfall, and the remainder is unexplained. From that table come the V and J calls and clone size; the DNA was used to work out D and trimming. For this sample the table gives tens of thousands of clones, of which roughly nine tenths were detected only once. The top ten hold roughly 10% of the sample.

Broader findings and caveats from the paper: Among patients with durable benefit, tumor-associated TCR clones showed greater expansion in peripheral blood 3 weeks after treatment started (n ≈ 21, p = 0.022). A pretreatment peripheral blood TCR clonality below the median was linked to improved progression-free and overall survival. Because of the small sample size (n ≈ 27) and the many exploratory analyses performed, the results are intended to be regarded as hypothesis-generating.

The receptor was isolated from a woman aged 60-75 years with urothelial cancer. The chain couples TRBV2 to TRBJ2-3, with TRBD2 identical over 7 junction bases. The sample was PBMCs, taken around atezolizumab (anti-PD-L1) treatment. The sequence in DNA is TGTGCCAGCATTGAAAGGACTAGGAGGTCTACGCAGTATTTT. It encodes CASIERTRRSTQYF. The variable domain in full, with residues beyond the CDR3 obtained from the reference TRBV2 and TRBJ2-3 genes, is EPEVTQTPSHQVTQMGQEVILRCVPISNHLYFYWYRQILGQKVEFLVSFYNNEISEKSEIFDDQFSVERPDGSNFTLKIRSTKLEDSAMYFCASIERTRRSTQYFGPGTRLTVL.